This T cell receptor (beta chain) was found in a study of T cell changes during pregnancy in multiple sclerosis (dated by TCRdb to the late 2010s). In terms of the full investigation: In women with multiple sclerosis, the researchers looked at how the T cell repertoire shifted as pregnancy progressed.

Libraries were made using the immunoSEQ multiplex PCR assay. In its TCRdb copy, this immuneACCESS table keeps in-frame sequences only and misses some clones. Where compared with another copy, unresolved V genes explain less than half of these, and the others have no known cause. The table for this sample lists about 57,000 clones; about 90% of them were counted only once. The top ten clonotypes cover roughly 0.19% of the sample. Details on this clone: Its antigen remains undetermined. No base qualities exist here, and no much larger clone lies one base off it.

At the junction V is shortened by 6 bases and J by 4 bases; bases outside the gene matches: 12. From its cysteine to its phenylalanine, the CDR3 spans 16 amino acids. Only the CDR3 portion is preserved as DNA: 48 bases, with reading frame beginning at the first base. Via the germline V gene (reference sequence), CDR1 is SGHNT and CDR2 YYREEE. The input for sequencing was CD4+ T cells from peripheral blood mononuclear cells, taken in the second trimester of pregnancy. This TCR derives from a female donor with multiple sclerosis, enrolled in a pregnancy study. The chain is assembled from TRBV5-4 and TRBJ1-1, with 10 junctional bases fitting TRBD1. Here is the DNA: TGTGCCAGCACGTGGGGGACAGGGGTGAGGTTCACTGAAGCTTTCTTT. Its protein reads: CASTWGTGVRFTEAFF.